The present entry profiles one TCR beta chain with its context. Its target is unknown. The CDR3 sequence is 16 residues long. V shed 1 base, J shed 4 bases, and the junction held 7 bases outside the gene matches. The V gene's germline CDR1 is MGHRA and CDR2 YSYEKL. These data belong to a study of T cell responses to AZD1222 COVID-19 vaccine. Findings and caveats of the study: Recipients of AZD1222 seropositive at baseline numbered only 6 or 7. White British ancestry dominated among donors, who included more females, and clonal diversity was possibly underestimated. Once two AZD1222 doses were given, Spike-specific TCR breadth and depth went up. Dominant at 160-218 and 743-854, vaccine-associated CD4 TCRs also spanned spike.

Clones were read by immunoSEQ multiplex PCR, and TCRdb kept only the in-frame ones, dropping some. The sample includes under 150,000 clones, around 90% seen only once; the top ten take 5%. The TCR sequence derives from an adult in good health. This material consisted of peripheral blood, taken on day 0 of AZD1222 vaccination. The chain links TRBV4-1 to TRBJ2-3; 8 nucleotides align to TRBD1. The CDR3 coding sequence is TGCGCCAGCAGCCAAGGCAGATCAGGGGGCGCAGATACGCAGTATTTT. Its protein product is CASSQGRSGGADTQYF.